Shown below are 10 T cell receptor beta chains from a single sample sequenced in a study of T cells after yellow fever vaccination. TCRdb itself ran the 5' RACE reads through MiXCR, one entry per CDR3 protein. The sample lists approximately 550,000 distinct CDR3 sequences, approximately 15% occurring once. This material consisted of PBMCs, taken on the day of the yellow fever booster vaccination. All receptors derive from a man between 25 and 39 years old who received the YFV17D yellow fever vaccine.

The V call is TRBV3-1, the J call TRBJ1-6; perhaps TRBD1 as D (6 bases). Germline V gene lookup returns CDR1 LGHDT and CDR2 YNNKEL (reference sequence). The CDR3 covers 16 residues. Trimming stripped 4 bases from V and 5 bases from J, with 15 bases between. CDR3 region: CASSLRTQGNNSPLHF. In DNA, the CDR3 is TGTGCCAGCAGCCTTAGAACCCAGGGGAATAATTCACCCCTCCACTTT.

J is TRBJ1-2 and V is TRBV20-1; no definite D call. Germline loops: CDR1 DFQATT, CDR2 SNEGSKA (reference sequence). V was clipped by 3 bases and J by 8 bases, with 10 bases between them. The CDR3 consists of 11 residues. The CDR3 loop is CSASLESGYTF. In DNA, the CDR3 is TGCAGTGCTAGTCTGGAGTCGGGCTACACCTTC.

This clonotype appeared a few times. V is TRBV20-1 and J is TRBJ2-7; 7 positions match TRBD2. Trimming at V came to 4 bases and at J to 3 bases, leaving 6 bases not matched to a gene. The CDR3 covers 13 residues. Germline lookup yields CDR1 DFQATT and CDR2 SNEGSKA (reference sequence). The CDR3 is CSATRDYYYEQYF. DNA of the CDR3: TGCAGTGCTACAAGGGACTACTACTACGAGCAGTACTTC.

This clonotype was picked up a small number of times. The CDR3 DNA follows: TGTGCCAGCAGCGTTAACGGGAGGCTCTACGAGCAGTACTTC. It yields the protein CASSVNGRLYEQYF. The chain uses TRBV7-9 and TRBJ2-7; 7 nucleotides agree with TRBD2. CDR3 size: 14 residues. CDR1 is SEHNR and CDR2 is FQNEAQ in the germline V gene (reference sequence). V shed 5 bases, J shed 3 bases, and the junction held 7 bases outside the gene matches.

The rearrangement joins TRBV29-1 to TRBJ2-1, with D tentatively TRBD1 or TRBD2 (6 bases each). V lost 8 bases and J 7 bases, leaving 21 bases between the germline ends. The CDR3 loop spans 14 amino acids. CDR1 and CDR2 (germline): SQVTM, ANQGSEA. The CDR3 is CSLIPPGAANEQFF. The CDR3 DNA follows: TGCAGCCTCATCCCCCCGGGGGCGGCGAATGAGCAGTTCTTC.

This clonotype showed up just a few times. Given the absence of the conserved phenylalanine or tryptophan at the CDR3 end, a read error is likely. The rearrangement uses TRBV23-1 and TRBJ2-3; 8 bases match TRBD2. TRBV23-1 carries the ORF label, with uncertain function. Unmatched junction bases numbered 15, after V lost 0 bases and J lost 1 base. This CDR3 contains 20 residues. The CDR3 region is CASSQSTGSPIAGCTDTQYL. CDR3 DNA: TGCGCCAGCAGTCAATCAACAGGGTCTCCCATAGCGGGATGCACAGATACGCAGTATTTG.

The rearrangement links TRBV5-5 to TRBJ1-2; 9 positions agree with TRBD1. CDR1 SGHKS and CDR2 YYEKEE come from the germline V gene (reference sequence). Trimming at V came to 2 bases and at J to 3 bases, leaving 5 bases not matched to a gene. The CDR3 is 15 residues long. DNA for the CDR3: TGTGCCAGCAGCTTAACAGGGGGCGCCGACTATGGCTACACCTTC. This codes for CASSLTGGADYGYTF.

This chain links TRBV5-6 with TRBJ2-5, with D perhaps matching TRBD1 (6 bases). From germline, CDR1 is SGHDT and CDR2 YYEEEE. Trimming took off 4 bases at V and 5 bases at J, with 21 bases between the two ends. The CDR3 length is 16 residues. CDR3 residues: CASSRYAAGDIETQYF. Written as DNA, the CDR3 is TGTGCCAGCAGCCGTTATGCCGCAGGGGATATTGAGACCCAGTACTTC.

This clonotype appeared a few times. V usage is TRBV6-2 or TRBV6-3 and J usage is TRBJ2-3; D may be TRBD2 (5 bases). The germline V gene has CDR1 MNHEY and CDR2 SVGEGT. CDR3 length equals 14 residues. V gave up 2 bases and J gave up 9 bases, with 15 bases separating them. CDR3 bases: TGTGCCAGCAGTTACGGGCGAGGAGGAGGCACGCAGTATTTT. As protein: CASSYGRGGGTQYF.

This clonotype was found a few times. CDR3 coding DNA: TGTGCCAGTAGGTATAGGAACACTGAAGCTTTCTTT. Translation: CASRYRNTEAFF. This chain uses TRBV19 with TRBJ1-1; no reliable D call. Trimming took 6 bases from V and 1 from J, leaving 6 bases between them. This CDR3 spans 12 amino acids. CDR1 is LNHDA, CDR2 SQIVND, per germline (reference sequence).